This T cell receptor beta chain is from a study of CD8 T cells in Susac syndrome. The RNA input was roughly 0.45 to 1 ug, and it was reverse transcribed with random hexamers. TCRdb independently ran MiXCR on the immunoSEQ multiplex PCR reads; one entry per CDR3 protein. The top ten hold around 0.16% of the sample, which has 150,000 to 200,000 distinct CDR3 sequences, just under 95% seen once. Bulk CD8+ and CD4+ cells came from magnetic negative isolation; CD8+ TEMRA by FACS. Germline CDR1 is SGDLS and CDR2 is YYNGEE. V was pared by 0 bases and J by 2 bases, with 6 bases between. The CDR3 consists of 14 residues.

The receptor's source is a human donor with Susac syndrome. Input material: CD8+ T cells from PBMCs. The chain links TRBV9 to TRBJ1-5; tentative D call: TRBD1 (5 bases). CDR3 amino acids: CASSVEGGNQPQHF. CDR3 nucleotide sequence: TGTGCCAGCAGCGTAGAAGGGGGCAATCAGCCCCAGCATTTT.